What follows are 25 T cell receptor beta chains derived from one specimen sequenced in a study of T cells in localized non-small cell lung cancer. The repertoire was sequenced with immunoSEQ multiplex PCR; TCRdb's copy has only in-frame clones and lacks some. This sample has 20,000 to 25,000 clones; 92% occur once, and the top ten carry roughly 15%. The material sequenced was peripheral blood, taken before any cancer treatment. These receptors all come from a man between 40 and 70 years old with stage III squamous cell lung carcinoma.

The J gene is TRBJ2-5, the V gene TRBV7-2; a weak D match, TRBD1 (6 bases). V was cut by 5 bases and J by 7 bases, with 14 bases left in between. CDR3 length: 13 residues. The germline CDR1 and CDR2 sequences are SGHTA and FQGNSA. As DNA, the CDR3 is TGTGCCAGCAGCCAAACAGGGATGCCGACCCAGTACTTC. Translation: CASSQTGMPTQYF.

This clone appeared a single time. The chain is built from TRBV10-3 and TRBJ2-5, with D possibly matching TRBD2 (5 bases). CDR1 ENHRY and CDR2 SYGVKD come from the germline V gene. The CDR3 runs 15 residues. Trimming took 5 bases from V and 2 from J, leaving 15 bases between them. CDR3 region: CAISLTGIEQETQYF. CDR3 bases: TGTGCCATCAGTCTCACCGGGATCGAACAAGAGACCCAGTACTTC.

The J gene is TRBJ2-3, the V gene TRBV10-3, with 12 bases identical to TRBD2. After removal of 2 bases from V and 6 bases from J, the junction contained 0 bases not matched to a gene. The germline gives CDR1 ENHRY, CDR2 SYGVKD. The CDR3 sequence is 14 residues long. The CDR3 loop reads CAISETSGGDTQYF. CDR3 sequence (DNA): TGTGCCATCAGTGAGACTAGCGGGGGGGATACGCAGTATTTT.

V usage is TRBV7-2 and J usage is TRBJ1-1; 7 nucleotides match TRBD1. Per germline, CDR1 SGHTA and CDR2 FQGNSA. The CDR3 extends over 14 amino acids. The V segment lost 3 bases and the J segment 5 bases; nucleotides outside the gene matches: 6. The CDR3 here is CASSFTGVGTEAFF. The CDR3 region has the DNA TGTGCCAGCAGCTTTACAGGGGTTGGGACTGAAGCTTTCTTT. Using reference TRBV7-2 and TRBJ1-1 for the parts outside the CDR3, the full variable domain is GAGVSQSPSNKVTEKGKDVELRCDPISGHTALYWYRQSLGQGLEFLIYFQGNSAPDKSGLPSDRFSAERTGGSVSTLTIQRTQQEDSAVYLCASSFTGVGTEAFFGQGTRLTVV.

The J gene is TRBJ1-2, the V gene TRBV2, with a possible D match to TRBD1 (5 bases). The CDR3 is 13 residues long. V lost 3 bases to trimming and J lost 7 bases, with 12 bases between them. Germline V CDR1 and CDR2: SNHLY, FYNNEI. CDR3 loop: CASSDEGMSGYTF. DNA for the CDR3: TGTGCCAGCAGTGATGAGGGGATGAGTGGCTACACCTTC.

The V gene is TRBV6-1, the J gene TRBJ2-5, with unresolved D. Germline CDR1 is MNHNS and CDR2 is SASEGT. Trimming shortened V by 1 base and J by 1 base, and 4 bases separated the two germline ends. This CDR3 comprises 13 residues. The CDR3 DNA is TGTGCCAGCAGTGAAGTGGGCCAAGAGACCCAGTACTTC. It yields the protein CASSEVGQETQYF.

The gene calls are TRBV28 and TRBJ1-2; 7 bases line up with TRBD1. Germline values: CDR1 MDHEN, CDR2 SYDVKM. The CDR3 is 14 amino acids. The junction had 7 bases not matched to a gene; V was cut back by 5 bases and J by 4 bases. The CDR3 DNA follows: TGTGCCAGCAGTCTCGCGGACAGGAGCTATGGCTACACCTTC. It codes for CASSLADRSYGYTF.

This rearrangement joins TRBV5-4 to TRBJ2-1; 7 nucleotides agree with TRBD1. Germline-derived CDR1 and CDR2 are SGHNT and YYREEE (reference sequence). J gave up 6 bases and V 0 bases, and 9 bases lay outside the gene matches. This CDR3 is built from 16 residues. In nucleotides, the CDR3 is TGTGCCAGCAGCTTGGGAGGAACAGGGGTTCCCAATGAGCAGTTCTTC. It translates to CASSLGGTGVPNEQFF.

J is TRBJ2-7 and V is TRBV15; D ambiguous. Germline V CDR1 and CDR2: LNHNV, YYDKDF (reference sequence). The CDR3 loop spans 12 amino acids. Trimming pared 0 bases from V and 4 bases from J, leaving 4 bases between. The CDR3 region has the DNA TGTGCCACCAGCAGAGATAGGTACGAGCAGTACTTC. It specifies CATSRDRYEQYF.

This clone appeared once. The rearrangement links TRBV5-1 to TRBJ1-1; D gene ambiguous. The CDR3 runs to 16 residues. Germline values: CDR1 SGHRS, CDR2 YFSETQ. V lost 0 bases and J 5 bases, leaving 17 bases between the germline ends. The CDR3, as DNA: TGCGCCAGCAGCTTGGACTCAGCTAGGGCGGGAACTGAAGCTTTCTTT. Encoded protein: CASSLDSARAGTEAFF.

This clone has just a few counts. The chain couples TRBV14 to TRBJ1-1; D uncertain. The V gene lost 4 bases and the J gene lost 1 base, with 7 bases spanning the gap. Germline CDR1 SGHDN, CDR2 FVKESK. This CDR3 contains 13 residues. CDR3 amino acids: CASSPIGNTEAFF. The CDR3 DNA reads TGTGCCAGCAGCCCCATTGGGAACACTGAAGCTTTCTTT. Variable domain in full (rest from reference TRBV14 and TRBJ1-1): EAGVTQFPSHSVIEKGQTVTLRCDPISGHDNLYWYRRVMGKEIKFLLHFVKESKQDESGMPNNRFLAERTGGTYSTLKVQPAELEDSGVYFCASSPIGNTEAFFGQGTRLTVV.

This clone was seen a single time. This chain links TRBV7-3 with TRBJ2-3, with D perhaps matching TRBD1 or TRBD2 (5 bases each). This CDR3 contains 16 residues. The germline V gene encodes CDR1 SGHTA and CDR2 FQGTGA. Trimming removed 0 bases from V and 7 bases from J, with 17 bases in between. The CDR3 sequence: CASSLTAAGTIYTQYF. The CDR3 DNA follows: TGTGCCAGCAGCTTAACAGCGGCAGGGACGATTTATACGCAGTATTTT.

This clone occurred once. The chain uses TRBV11-2 and TRBJ2-3; 8 nucleotides line up with TRBD2. Unmatched junction bases numbered 7, after V lost 0 bases and J lost 2 bases. This CDR3 is 17 amino acids long. Germline loops: CDR1 SGHAT, CDR2 FQNNGV. In nucleotides, the CDR3 is TGTGCCAGCAGCTTAGATCGGGGGGGAGGACTCACAGATACGCAGTATTTT. Translation: CASSLDRGGGLTDTQYF.

As for this clone: The same CDR3 is also encoded by other DNA sequences in this sample. The J gene is TRBJ2-5, the V gene TRBV15; D tentatively fits TRBD1 or TRBD2 (5 bases each). Germline V CDR1 and CDR2: LNHNV, YYDKDF (reference sequence). This CDR3 has 14 amino acids. Deletions cut 3 bases from V and 1 base from J, with 9 bases between. The CDR3 DNA reads as TGTGCCACCAGCAGGGGGACGGGCCAAGAGACCCAGTACTTC. It translates to CATSRGTGQETQYF.

This chain connects TRBV20-1 to TRBJ2-7; D unclear. The germline V and J ends were trimmed by 4 bases and 5 bases, with 6 bases remaining between them. The CDR3 is 10 amino acids. Germline assignment: CDR1 DFQATT and CDR2 SNEGSKA (reference sequence). CDR3 DNA: TGCAGTGCTACGGTTGACGAGCAGTACTTC. It translates to CSATVDEQYF.

The chain couples TRBV6-6 to TRBJ1-4; no reliable D call. The germline CDR1 and CDR2 sequences are MNHNY and SVGAGI (reference sequence). The CDR3 runs 14 residues. V lost 6 bases and J 10 bases, leaving 18 bases between the germline ends. As DNA, the CDR3 is TGTGCCAGCAGCCCCACCTCTCCTTTTGGAAAACTGTTTTTT. This encodes CASSPTSPFGKLFF.

This chain links TRBV7-9 with TRBJ1-1, with D possibly being TRBD1 (5 bases). Looked up from germline, CDR1 is SEHNR and CDR2 is FQNEAQ (reference sequence). V gave up 5 bases and J gave up 5 bases, with 12 bases separating them. The CDR3 has 13 residues. CDR3 in DNA: TGTGCCAGCAGCAAGGCTGGGGGGACTGAAGCTTTCTTT. Translation gives CASSKAGGTEAFF. Supplemented by reference TRBV7-9 and TRBJ1-1, the full variable domain reads DTGVSQNPRHKITKRGQNVTFRCDPISEHNRLYWYRQTLGQGPEFLTYFQNEAQLEKSRLLSDRFSAERPKGSFSTLEIQRTEQGDSAMYLCASSKAGGTEAFFGQGTRLTVV.

The genes are TRBV9 and TRBJ2-1; possible D gene TRBD2, 6 bases. The CDR3 runs 16 residues. From germline, CDR1 is SGDLS and CDR2 YYNGEE. V dropped 4 bases and J dropped 1 base, with 15 bases sitting between them. The CDR3 is CASSPQTLASYNEQFF. The DNA for the CDR3 is TGTGCCAGCAGCCCCCAGACACTAGCATCCTACAATGAGCAGTTCTTC.

The chain uses TRBV11-1 and TRBJ2-7; the D gene could be TRBD1 or TRBD2 (5 bases each). Germline CDR1 and CDR2: SGHAT and FQDESV (reference sequence). V lost 3 bases and J lost 3, with 12 bases in between. The CDR3 runs 14 residues. The chain's CDR3 is CASSFMGDDYEQYF. The DNA for the CDR3 is TGTGCCAGCAGCTTTATGGGGGACGACTACGAGCAGTACTTC. The full variable domain, with the rest looked up from reference TRBV11-1 and TRBJ2-7, is EAEVAQSPRYKITEKSQAVAFWCDPISGHATLYWYRQILGQGPELLVQFQDESVVDDSQLPKDRFSAERLKGVDSTLKIQPAELGDSAMYLCASSFMGDDYEQYFGPGTRLTVT.

The chain carries TRBV7-2 and TRBJ2-5; D ambiguous. CDR3 size: 12 residues. Trimming pared 5 bases from V and 9 bases from J, leaving 13 bases between. Germline V gene lookup returns CDR1 SGHTA and CDR2 FQGNSA. This chain's CDR3 is CASSKSDRSQYF. For the CDR3, the DNA is TGTGCCAGCAGCAAATCAGACCGGTCCCAGTACTTC.

The chain uses TRBV29-1 and TRBJ2-7; unclear D gene. The V and J ends lost 4 bases and 2 bases respectively, with 15 bases between them. In germline, CDR1 is SQVTM, CDR2 ANQGSEA. This CDR3 is built from 14 residues. This chain's CDR3 is CSVVSAVRTYEQYF. The CDR3 nucleotides are TGCAGCGTTGTATCGGCAGTGAGGACCTACGAGCAGTACTTC.

This chain joins TRBV6-5 and TRBJ2-4; 8 bases map to TRBD1. The CDR3 contains 16 residues. CDR1 is MNHEY and CDR2 is SVGAGI in the germline V gene. The V and J ends lost 4 bases and 3 bases, in that order; junction bases with no gene match: 8. CDR3 sequence: CASSFLTGDGKNIQYF. CDR3 DNA: TGTGCCAGCAGTTTCTTGACAGGGGATGGCAAAAACATTCAGTACTTC.

This rearrangement joins TRBV18 to TRBJ2-3; TRBD2 might be the D (6 bases). V lost 5 bases, J lost 4 bases, and 16 bases lay in between. The germline V gene encodes CDR1 KGHSH and CDR2 LQKENI. The CDR3 totals 15 residues. CDR3 DNA: TGTGCCAGCTCAGCCACGGAGGGGAGAGCAGATACGCAGTATTTT. Its translation is CASSATEGRADTQYF.

The V call is TRBV6-4, the J call TRBJ2-1, with 10 bases matching TRBD2. CDR3 length: 16 residues. CDR1 and CDR2 from the germline V gene are MRHNA and SNTAGT. V lost 6 bases, J lost 9 bases, and 14 bases stayed unmatched. DNA for the CDR3: TGTGCCAGCAGGCCACAATTAGCGGGGGGCCGGGGTGAGCAGTTCTTC. Residues: CASRPQLAGGRGEQFF.

The gene calls are TRBV15 and TRBJ1-2; 8 positions match TRBD1. J lost 8 bases, V lost 5 bases, and 7 bases had no gene match. The germline gives CDR1 LNHNV, CDR2 YYDKDF (reference sequence). This CDR3 contains 13 residues. The CDR3 protein is CATSARTGQGYTF. DNA of the CDR3: TGTGCCACCAGCGCTAGGACAGGGCAAGGCTACACCTTC.